What follows is one T cell receptor beta chain and its context. The antigen is undetermined. The study ran its PCR with 60 Vbeta and 13 Jbeta primers. TCRdb's copy holds only in-frame clones and misses some; the assay was immunoSEQ multiplex PCR. This table holds some 190,000 clones, roughly four fifths found once. These data belong to a study of cytomegalovirus exposure and HLA in healthy donors. Notes on the study in general: The CMV antigen specificity of a few CMV-associated chains was confirmed through in vitro analysis. More clonal expansion characterized HLA-associated TCR beta chains than equally common others in a later analysis.

This CDR3 contains 12 residues. V was cut by 4 bases and J by 5 bases, with 8 bases left in between. The germline gives CDR1 SNHLY, CDR2 FYNNEI. Sequenced input: PBMCs. The chain combines TRBV2 with TRBJ2-5, with D possibly matching TRBD2 (5 bases). The source is a man between 18 and 29 years old in good health and CMV-seronegative. The CDR3 sequence is CASSGGGETQYF. The DNA for the CDR3 is TGTGCCAGCAGTGGCGGCGGGGAGACCCAGTACTTC.